This T cell receptor (beta chain) derives from a study of T cell responses to AZD1222 COVID-19 vaccine. Study outcomes and limitations: All repertoire sampling was performed exclusively after the peak T cell response. An increase in Spike-specific TCR breadth and depth was observed after two AZD1222 doses. Nearly half of the spike-specific TCRs reportedly recognize variant regions that carry no mutations.

This CDR3 spans 15 amino acids. V gave up 5 bases and J gave up 0 bases, with 13 bases separating them. Germline V gives CDR1 LNHDA, CDR2 SQIVND (reference sequence). As to this clone: Its antigen is as yet unknown.

Produced via immunoSEQ multiplex PCR; TCRdb's table is partial and in-frame only. In the table there are fewer than 90,000 clones, 75% to 95% of which are singletons. Second doses that came at about 4 or about 12 weeks were put together. The gene calls are TRBV19 and TRBJ1-2; a weak D match, TRBD1 (5 bases). The receptor was derived from an adult who received the AZD1222 COVID-19 vaccine. Sample: peripheral blood, taken 28 days after the second AZD1222 dose. The CDR3: CASSPLGRTNYGYTF. In DNA, the CDR3 is TGTGCCAGTAGTCCTTTGGGACGGACTAACTATGGCTACACCTTC. The variable domain in full, completed from reference TRBV19 and TRBJ1-2, reads DGGITQSPKYLFRKEGQNVTLSCEQNLNHDAMYWYRQDPGQGLRLIYYSQIVNDFQKGDIAEGYSVSREKKESFPLTVTSAQKNPTAFYLCASSPLGRTNYGYTFGSGTRLTVV.